This TCR beta chain is drawn from a study of T cell repertoires in cytomegalovirus infection. Whole-study context: Selection of CMV epitopes for the study included recently identified HLA-C-restricted and well-studied HLA-B-restricted ones.

TCRdb re-analysed the reads in MiXCR, keeping a single row per CDR3 protein. The sample carries around 540,000 distinct CDR3 sequences, about 33% recorded once. This clonotype has a handful of counts. The antigen remains undetermined. This CDR3 has 14 amino acids. Trimming took 7 bases from V and 5 from J, leaving 17 bases between them. The sample here was cultured PBMCs, taken from culture after CMV antigen stimulation. This rearrangement joins TRBV12-3 or TRBV12-4 to TRBJ1-1, with D hard to call. The receptor's source is a human donor in good health (CMV status not recorded). Some clones in this sample may be carry-over from other donors' samples. CDR3 sequence: CASTYSGLQTEAFF. The CDR3 DNA is TGTGCCAGCACCTATAGCGGACTTCAGACTGAAGCTTTCTTT.